The entry below describes one TCR beta chain. Its antigen is not identified. Germline V gene lookup returns CDR1 MGHDK and CDR2 SYGVNS. CDR3 length equals 16 residues. V gave up 1 base and J gave up 5 bases; unmatched junction bases: 6. Method: immunoSEQ multiplex PCR; TCRdb's copy keeps in-frame clones and lacks some. The sample has 200,000 to 300,000 clones, more than 85% seen once. The data stem from a study of T cell responses to AZD1222 COVID-19 vaccine. Study conclusions and caveats: The CD4 TCRs associated with vaccination extended across spike and predominated at 160-218 and 743-854. The study sampled repertoires only after the peak T cell response. Of spike-specific TCRs, nearly half reportedly target regions left unmutated in variants.

This chain uses TRBV25-1 with TRBJ2-3; 10 bases match TRBD1. This TCR derives from an adult in good health. The source material was peripheral blood, sampled on day 0 of AZD1222 vaccination. CDR3 amino acids: CASSEFGTGAQDTQYF. The CDR3 DNA is TGTGCCAGCAGTGAATTCGGGACAGGGGCCCAAGATACGCAGTATTTT.